The rows below give T cell receptor beta chains drawn from one sample of a study of T-cell memory formation after mild COVID-19. TCRdb re-called the 5' RACE reads through MiXCR, storing one row per CDR3 protein. In the table there are roughly 300,000 distinct CDR3 sequences, under 8.5% of which are singletons. Material for sequencing was PBMCs or a T cell subset sorted from them (not recorded which). These receptors were taken from a man younger than 35 who had mild COVID-19 (a few samples of this study predate the infection). Cell type and time point are not known. The CDR3 runs from the conserved cysteine through the conserved F or W. A D gene is named only where the DNA matches it firmly. The size of a clone is reported for some rows only, either as once, few or many, or as a class for expanded clones.

CDR3,DNA,D,J,size,V
CSASRPPEAFF,TGCAGTGCTAGCCGCCCCCCTGAAGCTTTCTTT,-,TRBJ1-1,-,TRBV20-1
CASSQETALGDEKLFF,TGCGCCAGCAGCCAAGAAACCGCCCTCGGGGATGAAAAACTGTTTTTT,-,TRBJ1-4,few,TRBV4-3
CASSPGVAGELFF,TGTGCCAGCAGTCCAGGGGTGGCCGGGGAGCTGTTTTTT,-,TRBJ2-2,many,TRBV12-3/TRBV12-4
CASVVVYTEAFF,TGTGCCAGCGTTGTGGTGTACACTGAAGCTTTCTTT,-,TRBJ1-1,-,TRBV2
CASSYSTLGTDTQYF,TGTGCCAGCAGTTACTCGACACTCGGCACAGATACGCAGTATTTT,-,TRBJ2-3,-,TRBV6-2/TRBV6-3
CASSLPGQRNTEAFF,TGTGCCAGCAGCTTGCCGGGACAGAGGAACACTGAAGCTTTCTTT,TRBD1,TRBJ1-1,-,TRBV7-9
CASSKIQGAAFF,TGCGCCAGCAGTAAGATACAGGGAGCCGCTTTCTTT,-,TRBJ1-1,many,TRBV4-1
CASSSRGLHDNSPLHF,TGTGCCAGCAGCTCAAGGGGGCTACACGACAATTCACCCCTCCACTTT,TRBD1,TRBJ1-6,-,TRBV7-9
CASSSNGPAWGGSQYF,TGTGCCAGCAGTTCAAATGGACCAGCGTGGGGGGGGTCCCAGTACTTC,TRBD2,TRBJ2-5,few,TRBV6-5
CSASYWASHEKLFF,TGCAGTGCTAGTTACTGGGCGTCACATGAAAAACTGTTTTTT,-,TRBJ1-4,-,TRBV20-1
CASSLDSTTGELFF,TGTGCCAGCAGCTTAGACTCGACCACCGGGGAGCTGTTTTTT,-,TRBJ2-2,few,TRBV7-2
CASSPIVGGSTDTQYF,TGTGCCAGCAGTCCCATAGTGGGGGGGAGCACAGATACGCAGTATTTT,TRBD2,TRBJ2-3,-,TRBV27
CATGEIGETQYF,TGCGCCACCGGGGAGATCGGAGAGACCCAGTACTTC,-,TRBJ2-5,-,TRBV5-1
CASSQTFSYGYTF,TGTGCCAGCAGCCAAACATTTTCCTATGGCTACACCTTC,-,TRBJ1-2,many,TRBV11-2
CASSSRQGTSTEAFF,TGTGCCAGCAGCTCCCGACAGGGGACGAGCACTGAAGCTTTCTTT,TRBD1,TRBJ1-1,-,TRBV7-6
CASSEGRENEKLFF,TGTGCCAGCAGCGAAGGACGGGAGAATGAAAAACTGTTTTTT,-,TRBJ1-4,few,TRBV7-9
CASSVGTGEETQYF,TGCGCCAGCAGCGTAGGGACAGGGGAAGAGACCCAGTACTTC,TRBD1,TRBJ2-5,few,TRBV5-1
CASSVDGGVPSYEQYF,TGTGCCAGCAGCGTAGATGGAGGGGTTCCTTCCTACGAGCAGTACTTC,-,TRBJ2-7,-,TRBV9
CASSLGGAGTDTQYF,TGTGCCAGCAGCTTGGGGGGGGCTGGAACAGATACGCAGTATTTT,-,TRBJ2-3,many,TRBV11-3
CATSDSGTGWETQYF,TGTGCCACCAGTGACTCCGGGACAGGGTGGGAGACCCAGTACTTC,TRBD1,TRBJ2-5,-,TRBV24-1
CASSLGFGEQYF,TGTGCCAGCAGCTTAGGATTCGGTGAGCAGTATTTT,-,TRBJ2-3,-,TRBV11-2
CSAALAGAKNIQYF,TGCAGTGCCGCCCTGGCCGGAGCCAAAAACATTCAGTACTTC,-,TRBJ2-4,many,TRBV20-1
CAISAVDNEQFF,TGTGCCATCAGTGCGGTGGACAATGAGCAGTTCTTC,-,TRBJ2-1,-,TRBV10-3
CASSVGRQGRETQYF,TGTGCCAGCAGTGTGGGACGACAGGGGCGGGAGACCCAGTACTTC,TRBD1,TRBJ2-5,once,TRBV2
CASSYLTPGAGAGELFF,TGTGCCAGCAGTTACCTTACGCCCGGGGCAGGCGCCGGGGAGCTGTTTTTT,-,TRBJ2-2,-,TRBV6-5
CASSSDPGKGTEAFF,TGCGCCAGCAGCTCGGACCCGGGGAAGGGGACTGAAGCTTTCTTT,-,TRBJ1-1,many,TRBV5-1
CASSPFTGTGAYEQYF,TGCGCCAGCAGCCCTTTTACCGGGACAGGGGCTTACGAGCAGTACTTC,TRBD1,TRBJ2-7,-,TRBV4-1
CSARNWRYNEQFF,TGCAGTGCTAGAAATTGGAGGTACAATGAGCAGTTCTTC,-,TRBJ2-1,-,TRBV20-1